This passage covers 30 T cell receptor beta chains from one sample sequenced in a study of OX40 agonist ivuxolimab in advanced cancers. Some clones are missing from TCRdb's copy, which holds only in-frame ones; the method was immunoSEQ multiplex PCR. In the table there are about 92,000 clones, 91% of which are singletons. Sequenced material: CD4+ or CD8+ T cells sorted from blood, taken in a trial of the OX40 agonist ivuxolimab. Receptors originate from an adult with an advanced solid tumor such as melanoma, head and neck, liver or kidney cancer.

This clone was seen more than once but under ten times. The CDR3 DNA reads TGTGCCAGCAGCAGGGACAGGGGGCACAACGAGCAGTACTTC. Protein product: CASSRDRGHNEQYF. This chain uses TRBV7-3 with TRBJ2-7, with TRBD1 matching 12 bases. This CDR3 is built from 14 residues. With 5 bases clipped from V and 5 bases from J, the junction kept 4 bases outside the gene matches. Germline-derived CDR1 and CDR2 are SGHTA and FQGTGA.

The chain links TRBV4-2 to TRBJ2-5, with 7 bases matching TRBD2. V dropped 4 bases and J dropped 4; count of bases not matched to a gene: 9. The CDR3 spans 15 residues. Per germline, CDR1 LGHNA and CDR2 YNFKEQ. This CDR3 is CASSPERGGGETQYF. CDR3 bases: TGTGCCAGCAGCCCCGAGCGGGGAGGCGGAGAGACCCAGTACTTC.

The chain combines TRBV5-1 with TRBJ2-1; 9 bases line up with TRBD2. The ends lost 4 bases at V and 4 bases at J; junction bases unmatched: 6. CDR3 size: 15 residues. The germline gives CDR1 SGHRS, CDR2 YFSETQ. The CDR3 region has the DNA TGCGCCAGCAGCCAAGGACTAGCGTCTTACAATGAGCAGTTCTTC. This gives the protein CASSQGLASYNEQFF.

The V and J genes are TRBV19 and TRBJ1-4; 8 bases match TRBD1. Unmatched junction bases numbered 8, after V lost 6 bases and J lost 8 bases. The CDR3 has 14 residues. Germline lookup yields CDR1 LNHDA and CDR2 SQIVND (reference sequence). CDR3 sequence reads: CASRRTGRTEKLFF. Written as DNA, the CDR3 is TGTGCCAGTAGAAGGACAGGGAGAACGGAAAAACTGTTTTTT.

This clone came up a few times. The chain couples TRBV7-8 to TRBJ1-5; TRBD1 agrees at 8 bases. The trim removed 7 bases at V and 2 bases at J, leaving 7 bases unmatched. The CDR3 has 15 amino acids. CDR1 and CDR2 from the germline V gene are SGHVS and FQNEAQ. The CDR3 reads CASTPDRARNQPQHF. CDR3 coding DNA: TGTGCCAGCACCCCGGACAGGGCCCGCAATCAGCCCCAGCATTTT.

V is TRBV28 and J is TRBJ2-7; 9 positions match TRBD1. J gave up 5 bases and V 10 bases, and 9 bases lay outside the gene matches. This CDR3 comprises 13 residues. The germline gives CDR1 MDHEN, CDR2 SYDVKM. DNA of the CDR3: TGTGCCATCAGAGGACAGGGGCCCCACGAGCAGTACTTC. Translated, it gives CAIRGQGPHEQYF.

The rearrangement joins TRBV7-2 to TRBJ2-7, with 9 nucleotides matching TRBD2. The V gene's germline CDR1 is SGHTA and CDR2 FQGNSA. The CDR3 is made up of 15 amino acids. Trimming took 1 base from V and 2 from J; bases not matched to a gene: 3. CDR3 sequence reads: CASSLDGGRAYEQYF. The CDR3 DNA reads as TGTGCCAGCAGCTTAGACGGCGGGAGGGCCTACGAGCAGTACTTC.

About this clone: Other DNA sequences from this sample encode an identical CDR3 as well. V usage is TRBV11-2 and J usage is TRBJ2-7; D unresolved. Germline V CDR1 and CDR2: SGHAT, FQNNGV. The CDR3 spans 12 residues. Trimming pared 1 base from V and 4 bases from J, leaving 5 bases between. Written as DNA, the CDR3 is TGTGCCAGCAGCTTAGTGGGTTACGAGCAGTACTTC. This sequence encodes CASSLVGYEQYF.

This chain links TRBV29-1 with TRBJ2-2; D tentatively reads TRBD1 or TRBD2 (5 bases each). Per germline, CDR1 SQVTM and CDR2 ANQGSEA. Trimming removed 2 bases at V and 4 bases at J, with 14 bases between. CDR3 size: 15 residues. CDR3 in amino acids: CSVELGAGVTGELFF. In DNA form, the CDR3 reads TGCAGCGTTGAACTCGGGGCCGGGGTCACCGGGGAGCTGTTTTTT.

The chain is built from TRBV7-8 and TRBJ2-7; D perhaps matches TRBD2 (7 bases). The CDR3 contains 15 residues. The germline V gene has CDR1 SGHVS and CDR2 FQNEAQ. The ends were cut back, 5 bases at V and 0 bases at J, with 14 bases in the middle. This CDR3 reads CASSTTGRGSYEQYF. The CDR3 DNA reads TGTGCCAGCAGCACCACAGGGAGGGGCTCCTACGAGCAGTACTTC.

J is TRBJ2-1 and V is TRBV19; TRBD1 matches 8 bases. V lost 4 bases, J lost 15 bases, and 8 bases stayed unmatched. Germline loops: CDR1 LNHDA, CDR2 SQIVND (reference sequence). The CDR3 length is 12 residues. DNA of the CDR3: TGTGCCAGTAGTACGACAGGGGCAGATCTGTTCTTC. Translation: CASSTTGADLFF.

The CDR3 DNA reads as TGTGCCAGCTCAGTAACAGGGGCCCCTAACTATGGCTACACCTTC. Translating gives CASSVTGAPNYGYTF. The chain combines TRBV18 with TRBJ1-2; 7 positions match TRBD1. V gave up 5 bases and J gave up 0 bases; unmatched junction bases: 6. The CDR3 is 15 amino acids. CDR1 and CDR2 from the germline V gene are KGHSH and LQKENI.

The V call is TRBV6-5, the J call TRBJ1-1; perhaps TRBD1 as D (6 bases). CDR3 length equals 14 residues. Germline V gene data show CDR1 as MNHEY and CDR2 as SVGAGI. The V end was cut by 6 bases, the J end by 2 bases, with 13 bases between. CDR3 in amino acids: CASRPRQVNTEAFF. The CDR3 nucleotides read TGTGCCAGCAGACCCCGACAGGTTAACACTGAAGCTTTCTTT.

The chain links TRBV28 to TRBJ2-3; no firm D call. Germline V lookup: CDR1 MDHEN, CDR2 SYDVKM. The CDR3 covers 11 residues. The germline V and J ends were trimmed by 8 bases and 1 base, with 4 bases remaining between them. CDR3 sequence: CASGRTDTQYF. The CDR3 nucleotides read TGTGCCAGCGGTCGCACAGATACGCAGTATTTT.

The DNA of the CDR3 is TGTGCCAGCAGAGGATTGAGGGGTAGATCACCCAAGCAGTACTTC. Amino acid sequence: CASRGLRGRSPKQYF. The chain employs TRBV6-6 and TRBJ2-7; D may be TRBD1 or TRBD2 (5 bases each). Germline lookup yields CDR1 MNHNY and CDR2 SVGAGI (reference sequence). The CDR3 contains 15 residues. V was shortened by 6 bases and J by 8 bases, with 23 bases between the two germline ends.

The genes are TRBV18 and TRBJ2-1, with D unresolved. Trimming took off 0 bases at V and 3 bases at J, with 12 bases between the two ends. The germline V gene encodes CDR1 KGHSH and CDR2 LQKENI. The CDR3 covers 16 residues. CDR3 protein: CASSPPQTTIYNEQFF. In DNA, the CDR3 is TGTGCCAGCTCACCACCGCAGACAACGATCTACAATGAGCAGTTCTTC.

The DNA of the CDR3 is TGTGCCAGTAGTATAAGACAGGGTGGTGGGGCCAACGTCCTGACTTTC. Its translation: CASSIRQGGGANVLTF. The chain joins TRBV19 to TRBJ2-6; 7 nucleotides match TRBD1. The V gene end was trimmed by 2 bases and the J gene end by 3 bases; junction bases not matched to a gene: 4. The CDR3 runs 16 residues. Germline V gene data show CDR1 as LNHDA and CDR2 as SQIVND (reference sequence).

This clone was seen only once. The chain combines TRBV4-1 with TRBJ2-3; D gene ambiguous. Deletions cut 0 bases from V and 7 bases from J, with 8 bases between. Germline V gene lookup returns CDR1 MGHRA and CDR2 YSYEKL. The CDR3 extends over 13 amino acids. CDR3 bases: TGCGCCAGCAGCCAAGACATGGGCCATACGCAGTATTTT. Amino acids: CASSQDMGHTQYF.

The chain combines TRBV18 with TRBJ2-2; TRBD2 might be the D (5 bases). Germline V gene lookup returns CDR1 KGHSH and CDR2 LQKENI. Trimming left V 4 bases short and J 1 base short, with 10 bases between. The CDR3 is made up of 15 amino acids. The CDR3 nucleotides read TGTGCCAGCTCACTGCGAGCGGAGAACACCGGGGAGCTGTTTTTT. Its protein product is CASSLRAENTGELFF.

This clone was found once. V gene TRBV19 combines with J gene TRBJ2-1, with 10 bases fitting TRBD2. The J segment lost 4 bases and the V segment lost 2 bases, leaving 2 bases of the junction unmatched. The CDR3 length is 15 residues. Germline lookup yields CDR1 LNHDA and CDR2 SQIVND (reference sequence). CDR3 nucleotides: TGTGCCAGTAGTATACTAGCGGGGGATTACAATGAGCAGTTCTTC. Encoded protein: CASSILAGDYNEQFF.

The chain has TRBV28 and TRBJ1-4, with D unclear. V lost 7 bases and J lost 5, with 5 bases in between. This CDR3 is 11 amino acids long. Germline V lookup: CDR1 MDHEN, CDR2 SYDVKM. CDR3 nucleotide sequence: TGTGCCAGCAACGAGAATGAAAAACTGTTTTTT. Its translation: CASNENEKLFF.

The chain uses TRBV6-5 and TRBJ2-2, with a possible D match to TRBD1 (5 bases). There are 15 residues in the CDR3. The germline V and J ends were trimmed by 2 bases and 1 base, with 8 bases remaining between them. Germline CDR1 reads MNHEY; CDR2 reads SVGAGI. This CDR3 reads CASSYGQGNTGELFF. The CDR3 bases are TGTGCCAGCAGTTACGGTCAGGGGAACACCGGGGAGCTGTTTTTT.

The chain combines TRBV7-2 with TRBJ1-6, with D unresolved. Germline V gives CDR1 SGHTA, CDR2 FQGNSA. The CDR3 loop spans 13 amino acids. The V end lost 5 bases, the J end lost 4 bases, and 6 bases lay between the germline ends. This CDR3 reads CASSISYNSPLHF. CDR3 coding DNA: TGTGCCAGCAGCATAAGTTATAATTCACCCCTCCACTTT.

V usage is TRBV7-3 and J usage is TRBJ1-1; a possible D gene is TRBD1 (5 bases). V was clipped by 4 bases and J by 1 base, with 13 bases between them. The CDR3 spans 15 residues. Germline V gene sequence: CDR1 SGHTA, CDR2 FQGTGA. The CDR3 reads CASSSTSGSNTEAFF. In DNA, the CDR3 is TGTGCCAGCAGCTCTACCTCAGGGTCGAACACTGAAGCTTTCTTT. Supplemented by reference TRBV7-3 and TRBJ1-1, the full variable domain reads GAGVSQTPSNKVTEKGKYVELRCDPISGHTALYWYRQSLGQGPEFLIYFQGTGAADDSGLPNDRFFAVRPEGSVSTLKIQRTERGDSAVYLCASSSTSGSNTEAFFGQGTRLTVV.

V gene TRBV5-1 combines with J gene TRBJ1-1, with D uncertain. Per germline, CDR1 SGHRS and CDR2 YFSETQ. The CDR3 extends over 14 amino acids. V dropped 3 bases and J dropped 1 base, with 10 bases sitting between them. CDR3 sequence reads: CASSSRTGNTEAFF. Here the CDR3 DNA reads TGCGCCAGCAGCTCCCGTACGGGGAACACTGAAGCTTTCTTT.

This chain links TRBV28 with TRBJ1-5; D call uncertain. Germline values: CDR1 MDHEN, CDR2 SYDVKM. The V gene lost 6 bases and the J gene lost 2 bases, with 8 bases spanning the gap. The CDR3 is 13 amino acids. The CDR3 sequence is CASRNQGNQPQHF. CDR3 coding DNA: TGTGCCAGCAGAAACCAGGGCAATCAGCCCCAGCATTTT.

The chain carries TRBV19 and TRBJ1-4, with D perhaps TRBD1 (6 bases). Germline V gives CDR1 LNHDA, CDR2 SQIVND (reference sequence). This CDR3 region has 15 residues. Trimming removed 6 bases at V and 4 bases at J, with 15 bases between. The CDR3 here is CASRVRGRDNEKLFF. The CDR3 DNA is TGTGCCAGTAGAGTAAGGGGGAGAGATAATGAAAAACTGTTTTTT.

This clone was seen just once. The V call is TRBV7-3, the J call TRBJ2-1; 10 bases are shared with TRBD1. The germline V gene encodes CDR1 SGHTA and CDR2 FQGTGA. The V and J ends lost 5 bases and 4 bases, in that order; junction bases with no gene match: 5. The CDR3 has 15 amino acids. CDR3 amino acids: CASSKSGQGYNEQFF. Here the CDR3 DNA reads TGTGCCAGCAGCAAGTCGGGACAGGGGTACAATGAGCAGTTCTTC.

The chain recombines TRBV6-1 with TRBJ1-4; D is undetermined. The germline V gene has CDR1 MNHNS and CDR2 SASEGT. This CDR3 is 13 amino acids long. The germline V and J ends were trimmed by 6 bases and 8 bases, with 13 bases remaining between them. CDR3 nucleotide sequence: TGTGCCAGCAGGGAGGAGACTAGGGAAAAACTGTTTTTT. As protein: CASREETREKLFF.

CDR3 protein: CSASSGTAQFF. As DNA, the CDR3 is TGCAGCGCCAGTAGCGGGACCGCCCAGTTCTTC. The chain is built from TRBV29-1 and TRBJ2-1, with 8 bases matching TRBD2. Germline V gene lookup returns CDR1 SQVTM and CDR2 ANQGSEA. V lost 7 bases and J lost 13; bases outside the gene matches: 9. The CDR3 is 11 amino acids.